This T cell receptor beta chain was captured in a study of Ad26.COV2.S vaccination and SARS-CoV-2 variants. Study in general: Donor got 5x10^10 or 1x10^11 viral particles of Ad26.COV2.S.

Study-wide points: From the TCR breadth and depth analyses, total T cell responses may have been underestimated. While placebo recipients had lower spike-specific TCR breadth, vaccine recipients had more.

To note about this clone: What it binds is not known.

Sequenced by immunoSEQ multiplex PCR; TCRdb stores in-frame clones only, minus some. The sample includes some 390,000 clones, 80% to 90% of them seen just once. Germline V gene sequence: CDR1 MNHEY, CDR2 SVGAGI. This CDR3 has 13 residues. The V gene lost 2 bases and the J gene lost 4 bases, with 8 bases spanning the gap. The treatment here: some 19 received Ad26.COV2.S at low or high dose, single or two shots; roughly five received placebo; per-sample allocation not given. Material that was analyzed had been drawn on day 63 after the first vaccine or placebo injection. Within Boston, the person who donated was an adult of 18-55 years.

The receptor was isolated from a person aged 18-65 years who received the Ad26.COV2.S COVID-19 vaccine or a placebo. Material: peripheral blood, obtained in a trial of Ad26.COV2.S vaccine versus placebo. This rearrangement joins TRBV6-5 to TRBJ1-2; no reliable D call. The CDR3 region has the DNA TGTGCCAGCAGTTACGTAGGAAGCTATGGCTACACCTTC. Translating it yields CASSYVGSYGYTF.